This T cell receptor (beta chain) is drawn from a study of cytomegalovirus exposure and HLA in healthy donors. Clones were sequenced by immunoSEQ multiplex PCR, and TCRdb holds only the in-frame ones, with some missing. The profile shows a few hundred thousand clones, almost 90% of them singletons. General observations from the study: In vitro, a few CMV-associated chains proved specific for CMV antigens.

As for this clone: Antigen unknown.

The source material was PBMCs. This sequence originates from a woman under 30 in good health and CMV-seronegative.

Here the CDR3 reads CASRPTGVFEQYF. The DNA of the CDR3 is TGTGCCAGCAGGCCGACAGGGGTGTTCGAGCAGTACTTC. This sequence joins TRBV27 and TRBJ2-7; the match to TRBD1 covers 8 bases. Germline V gene lookup returns CDR1 MNHEY and CDR2 SMNVEV (reference sequence). The V gene end was trimmed by 6 bases and the J gene end by 6 bases; junction bases not matched to a gene: 7. This CDR3 comprises 13 residues.